The T cell receptor (beta chain) under discussion was sequenced for a study of T-cell memory formation after mild COVID-19. As for the study in general: The study found TCR clusters largely donor specific.

Worth noting for this clonotype: Antigen: not known.

TCRdb independently ran MiXCR on the 5' RACE reads; one entry per CDR3 protein. The sample carries about 260,000 distinct CDR3 sequences, roughly 8.2% recorded once. With 4 bases removed from V and 5 bases from J, the gap between germline ends came to 8 bases. Looked up from germline, CDR1 is SEHNR and CDR2 is FQNEAQ (reference sequence). This CDR3 has 12 amino acids. Study results and limitations: Certain responding clones were present in pre-infection memory, suggesting participation of cross-reactive memory.

The chain couples TRBV7-9 to TRBJ1-1; D unresolved. The sample taken for sequencing was PBMCs or a T cell subset sorted from them (not recorded which). The clonotype was recovered from a man aged 18 to 30 who had mild COVID-19 (a few samples of this study predate the infection). Cell type and time point are not known. The CDR3 sequence: CASSWTYTEAFF. The DNA of the CDR3 is TGTGCCAGCAGCTGGACTTATACTGAAGCTTTCTTT. Supplemented by reference TRBV7-9 and TRBJ1-1, the full variable domain reads DTGVSQNPRHKITKRGQNVTFRCDPISEHNRLYWYRQTLGQGPEFLTYFQNEAQLEKSRLLSDRFSAERPKGSFSTLEIQRTEQGDSAMYLCASSWTYTEAFFGQGTRLTVV.